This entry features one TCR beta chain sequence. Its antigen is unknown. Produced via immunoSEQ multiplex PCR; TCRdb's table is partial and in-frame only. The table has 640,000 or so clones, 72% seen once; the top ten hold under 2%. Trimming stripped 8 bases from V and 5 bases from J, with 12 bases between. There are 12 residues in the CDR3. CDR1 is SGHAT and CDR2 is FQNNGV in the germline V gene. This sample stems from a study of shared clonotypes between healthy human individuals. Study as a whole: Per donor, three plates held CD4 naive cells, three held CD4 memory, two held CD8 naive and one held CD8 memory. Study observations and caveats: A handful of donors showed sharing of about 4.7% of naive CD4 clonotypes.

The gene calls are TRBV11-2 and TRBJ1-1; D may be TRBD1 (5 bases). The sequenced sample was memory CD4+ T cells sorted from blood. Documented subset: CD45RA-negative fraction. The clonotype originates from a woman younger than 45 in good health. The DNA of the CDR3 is TGTGCCAGCCCGGGGGGGGGAACTGAAGCTTTCTTT. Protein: CASPGGGTEAFF.